The 13 T cell receptor beta chains given below trace back to one sample, sequenced in a study of identical twins. Each CDR3 protein is one row after TCRdb ran MiXCR on the 5' RACE reads. The repertoire consists of hundreds of thousands of distinct CDR3 sequences, with about 20% occurring once and the leading ten covering more than 4%. These data also featured in a second study, about T cells expressing NK-cell markers.

The sequencing sample was made of PBMCs. All receptors come from a woman younger than 30 in good health.

The chain employs TRBV7-2 and TRBJ2-7; D is unresolved. Germline lookup yields CDR1 SGHTA and CDR2 FQGNSA. The CDR3 runs to 11 residues. V lost 1 base, J lost 6 bases, and 4 bases lay in between. The CDR3: CASSLVAEQYF. The CDR3 DNA follows: TGTGCCAGCAGCTTAGTGGCCGAGCAGTACTTC.

The V gene is TRBV27, the J gene TRBJ2-1, with D possibly matching TRBD2 (5 bases). Germline CDR1 MNHEY, CDR2 SMNVEV (reference sequence). The CDR3 has 14 residues. Trimming took 7 bases from V and 4 from J, leaving 14 bases between them. The CDR3 here is CASKRLSSYNEQFF. The CDR3 DNA is TGTGCCAGCAAACGACTATCCTCGTACAATGAGCAGTTCTTC.

At least ten counts were recorded for this clonotype. The V and J genes are TRBV20-1 and TRBJ2-5, with a tentative D call TRBD2 (6 bases). The CDR3 has 14 residues. From germline, CDR1 is DFQATT and CDR2 SNEGSKA (reference sequence). Trimming removed 6 bases at V and 7 bases at J, with 21 bases between. DNA for the CDR3: TGCAGTGCAACTGCGGATGGCTTGGAGGGGACCCAGTACTTC. This gives the protein CSATADGLEGTQYF.

The gene calls are TRBV11-1 and TRBJ2-4, with D tentatively TRBD1 (5 bases). Trimming removed 5 bases at V and 1 base at J, with 21 bases between. This CDR3 spans 18 amino acids. From germline, CDR1 is SGHAT and CDR2 FQDESV (reference sequence). The CDR3 sequence: CASSRPISSSGAKNIQYF. The CDR3 DNA sequence: TGTGCCAGCAGCCGACCTATTAGCAGTTCAGGGGCCAAAAACATTCAGTACTTC.

This clonotype has just one count. The chain joins TRBV29-1 to TRBJ2-1; 13 bases are shared with TRBD2. Trimming at V came to 4 bases and at J to 1 base, leaving 10 bases not matched to a gene. The CDR3 is made up of 18 amino acids. Per germline, CDR1 SQVTM and CDR2 ANQGSEA. As DNA, the CDR3 is TGCAGCGTTGGCTTACTAGCGGGAGGGCCGAGGTCCTACAATGAGCAGTTCTTC. This gives the protein CSVGLLAGGPRSYNEQFF.

This clonotype turned up a few times. The chain combines TRBV20-1 with TRBJ1-1; D might be TRBD1 (5 bases). The CDR3 spans 13 residues. CDR1 and CDR2 (germline): DFQATT, SNEGSKA (reference sequence). Trimming stripped 2 bases from V and 0 bases from J, with 7 bases between. The chain's CDR3 is CSARKDMNTEAFF. The CDR3 DNA reads TGCAGTGCTAGAAAGGACATGAACACTGAAGCTTTCTTT.

This clonotype occurred a few times. The CDR3 protein is CASSPLIQGIGKNIQYF. In DNA form, the CDR3 reads TGTGCCAGCAGTCCGCTAATACAGGGAATTGGCAAAAACATTCAGTACTTC. V gene TRBV6-4 combines with J gene TRBJ2-4; maybe TRBD1 (6 bases). Trimming left V 5 bases short and J 3 bases short, with 20 bases between. Looked up from germline, CDR1 is MRHNA and CDR2 is SNTAGT. The CDR3 covers 17 residues.

This clonotype was counted between two and nine times. The chain combines TRBV7-3 with TRBJ2-2, with D uncertain. Trimming shortened V by 5 bases and J by 4 bases, and 11 bases separated the two germline ends. Germline-derived CDR1 and CDR2 are SGHTA and FQGTGA. The CDR3 runs 14 residues. CDR3 residues: CASSLGVGTGELFF. The CDR3 region has the DNA TGTGCCAGCAGCCTAGGAGTAGGCACCGGGGAGCTGTTTTTT.

This clonotype has more than one count but fewer than ten. The chain carries TRBV6-1 and TRBJ1-2, with no clear D. The CDR3 loop spans 10 amino acids. The V gene lost 8 bases and the J gene lost 4 bases, with 5 bases spanning the gap. Germline V gives CDR1 MNHNS, CDR2 SASEGT. This CDR3 reads CASGSYGYTF. Written as DNA, the CDR3 is TGTGCCAGCGGCAGCTATGGCTACACCTTC.

This clonotype was seen a single time. V and J are TRBV12-3 or TRBV12-4 and TRBJ2-3; 10 positions match TRBD1. J gave up 2 bases and V 6 bases, and 5 bases lay outside the gene matches. This CDR3 spans 15 amino acids. The CDR3 reads CASSPGQGPTDTQYF. CDR3 nucleotide sequence: TGTGCCAGCAGCCCGGGACAGGGGCCCACAGATACGCAGTATTTT.

This clonotype was seen only a few times. The rearrangement joins TRBV20-1 to TRBJ2-7; 8 nucleotides line up with TRBD2. Germline values: CDR1 DFQATT, CDR2 SNEGSKA (reference sequence). The ends lost 2 bases at V and 1 base at J; junction bases unmatched: 10. The CDR3 consists of 16 residues. CDR3 sequence reads: CSARKTGQRGSYEQYF. CDR3 bases: TGCAGTGCTAGAAAAACGGGGCAGCGGGGGTCCTACGAGCAGTACTTC.

The table lists this clonotype with a few counts. The gene calls are TRBV7-6 and TRBJ2-3, with 12 nucleotides matching TRBD2. CDR1 SGHVS and CDR2 FNYEAQ come from the germline V gene. The trim removed 4 bases at V and 6 bases at J, leaving 5 bases unmatched. This CDR3 spans 15 amino acids. This CDR3 is CASSSLAGGVDTQYF. The DNA of the CDR3 is TGTGCCAGCAGCTCACTAGCGGGGGGCGTCGATACGCAGTATTTT.

The rearrangement joins TRBV20-1 to TRBJ1-2; maybe TRBD1 (5 bases). In germline, CDR1 is DFQATT, CDR2 SNEGSKA (reference sequence). V dropped 4 bases and J dropped 8 bases, with 20 bases sitting between them. The CDR3 spans 14 residues. CDR3 DNA: TGCAGTGCTAAAGAGGGGAGGAGTGTACGGGGCTACACCTTC. It yields the protein CSAKEGRSVRGYTF.